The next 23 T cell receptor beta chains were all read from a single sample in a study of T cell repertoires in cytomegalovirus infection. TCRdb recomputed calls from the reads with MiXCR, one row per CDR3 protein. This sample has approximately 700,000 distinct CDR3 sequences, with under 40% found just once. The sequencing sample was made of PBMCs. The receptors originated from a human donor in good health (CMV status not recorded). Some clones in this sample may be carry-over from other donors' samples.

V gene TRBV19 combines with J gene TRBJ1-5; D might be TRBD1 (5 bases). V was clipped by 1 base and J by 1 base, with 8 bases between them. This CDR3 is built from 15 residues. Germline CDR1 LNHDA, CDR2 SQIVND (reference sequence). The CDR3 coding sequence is TGTGCCAGTAGTATAGCTAACAGGAGCAATCAGCCCCAGCATTTT. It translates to CASSIANRSNQPQHF.

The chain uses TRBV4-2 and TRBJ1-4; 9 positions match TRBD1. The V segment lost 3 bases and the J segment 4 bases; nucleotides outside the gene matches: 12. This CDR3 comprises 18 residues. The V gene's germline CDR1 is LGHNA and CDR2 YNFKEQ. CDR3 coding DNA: TGTGCCAGCAGCCAGGTTTCCGGGACAGGGAACTTTAATGAAAAACTGTTTTTT. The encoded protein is CASSQVSGTGNFNEKLFF.

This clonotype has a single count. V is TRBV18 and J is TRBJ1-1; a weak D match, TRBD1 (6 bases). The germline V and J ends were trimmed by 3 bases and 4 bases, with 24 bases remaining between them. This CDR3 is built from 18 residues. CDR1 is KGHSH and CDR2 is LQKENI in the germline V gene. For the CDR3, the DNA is TGTGCCAGCTCACCTCGTTTTGCGGGAACCGGGGGCTCCACTGAAGCTTTCTTT. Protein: CASSPRFAGTGGSTEAFF.

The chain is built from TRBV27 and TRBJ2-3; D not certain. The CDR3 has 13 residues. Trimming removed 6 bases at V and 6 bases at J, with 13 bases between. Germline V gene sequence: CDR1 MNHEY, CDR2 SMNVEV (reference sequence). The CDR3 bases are TGTGCCAGCAGGTGGGCTTCTGGGGATACGCAGTATTTT. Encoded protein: CASRWASGDTQYF.

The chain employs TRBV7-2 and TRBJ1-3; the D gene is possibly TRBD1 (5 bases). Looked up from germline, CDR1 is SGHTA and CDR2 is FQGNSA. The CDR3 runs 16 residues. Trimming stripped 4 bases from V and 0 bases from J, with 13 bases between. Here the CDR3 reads CASSWKGPDSGNTIYF. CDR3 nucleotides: TGTGCCAGCAGCTGGAAGGGGCCAGACTCTGGAAACACCATATATTTT. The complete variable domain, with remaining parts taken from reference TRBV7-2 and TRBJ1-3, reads GAGVSQSPSNKVTEKGKDVELRCDPISGHTALYWYRQSLGQGLEFLIYFQGNSAPDKSGLPSDRFSAERTGGSVSTLTIQRTQQEDSAVYLCASSWKGPDSGNTIYFGEGSWLTVV.

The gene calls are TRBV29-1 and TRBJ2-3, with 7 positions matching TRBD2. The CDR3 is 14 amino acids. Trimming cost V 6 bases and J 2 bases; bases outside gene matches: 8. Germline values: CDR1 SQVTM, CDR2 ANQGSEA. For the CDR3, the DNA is TGCAGCGTGTCAGCGGGGTTGATCACAGATACGCAGTATTTT. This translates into CSVSAGLITDTQYF.

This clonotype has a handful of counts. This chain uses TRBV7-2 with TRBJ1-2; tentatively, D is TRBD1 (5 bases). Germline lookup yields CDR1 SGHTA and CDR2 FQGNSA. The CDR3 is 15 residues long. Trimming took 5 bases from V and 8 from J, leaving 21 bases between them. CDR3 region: CASSIRQGQLGGYTF. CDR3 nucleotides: TGTGCCAGCAGCATCCGGCAGGGCCAATTGGGGGGCTACACCTTC.

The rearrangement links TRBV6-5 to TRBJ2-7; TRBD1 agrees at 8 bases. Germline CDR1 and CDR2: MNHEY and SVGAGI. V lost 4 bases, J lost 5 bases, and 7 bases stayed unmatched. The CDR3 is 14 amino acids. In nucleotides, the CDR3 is TGTGCCAGCAGTTGGACAGGGCGGTTCCACGAGCAGTACTTC. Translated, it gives CASSWTGRFHEQYF.

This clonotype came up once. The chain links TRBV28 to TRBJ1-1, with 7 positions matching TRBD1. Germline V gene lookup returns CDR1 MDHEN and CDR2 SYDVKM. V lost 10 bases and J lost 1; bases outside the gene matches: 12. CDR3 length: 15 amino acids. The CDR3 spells CATHAGGQPNTEAFF. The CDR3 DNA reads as TGTGCCACCCACGCCGGGGGACAGCCGAACACTGAAGCTTTCTTT. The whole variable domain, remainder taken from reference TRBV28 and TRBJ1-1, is DVKVTQSSRYLVKRTGEKVFLECVQDMDHENMFWYRQDPGLGLRLIYFSYDVKMKEKGDIPEGYSVSREKKERFSLILESASTNQTSMYLCATHAGGQPNTEAFFGQGTRLTVV.

The CDR3 coding sequence is TGTGCCAGCAGTTCCCCCTTAGAGGATGCCTTAGAAGAGACCCAGTACTTC. Its translation: CASSSPLEDALEETQYF. The J gene is TRBJ2-5, the V gene TRBV28; no firm D call. V was clipped by 4 bases and J by 3 bases, with 21 bases between them. The CDR3 runs to 17 residues. The V gene's germline CDR1 is MDHEN and CDR2 SYDVKM. Supplemented by reference TRBV28 and TRBJ2-5, the full variable domain reads DVKVTQSSRYLVKRTGEKVFLECVQDMDHENMFWYRQDPGLGLRLIYFSYDVKMKEKGDIPEGYSVSREKKERFSLILESASTNQTSMYLCASSSPLEDALEETQYFGPGTRLLVL.

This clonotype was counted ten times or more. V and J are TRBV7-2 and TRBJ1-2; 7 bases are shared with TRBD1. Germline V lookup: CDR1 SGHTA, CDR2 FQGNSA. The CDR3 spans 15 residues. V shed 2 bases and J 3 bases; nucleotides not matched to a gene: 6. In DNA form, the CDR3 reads TGTGCCAGCAGCTTAAGCCGGGACAGATACTATGGCTACACCTTC. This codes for CASSLSRDRYYGYTF.

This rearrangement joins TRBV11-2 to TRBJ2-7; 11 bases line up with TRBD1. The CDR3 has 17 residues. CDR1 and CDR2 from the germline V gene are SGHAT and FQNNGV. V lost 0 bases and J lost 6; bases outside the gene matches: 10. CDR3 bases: TGTGCCAGCAGCTTAGAATCGGGGGACAGGGGGTTTCGCGAGCAGTACTTC. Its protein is CASSLESGDRGFREQYF.

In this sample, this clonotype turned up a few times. The CDR3 protein is CASSYPVRETQYF. In DNA, the CDR3 is TGTGCCAGCAGCTACCCCGTAAGGGAGACCCAGTACTTC. The chain employs TRBV7-8 and TRBJ2-5, with D uncertain. This CDR3 has 13 amino acids. Germline V lookup: CDR1 SGHVS, CDR2 FQNEAQ. V was trimmed by 4 bases and J by 5 bases, leaving 11 bases between them.

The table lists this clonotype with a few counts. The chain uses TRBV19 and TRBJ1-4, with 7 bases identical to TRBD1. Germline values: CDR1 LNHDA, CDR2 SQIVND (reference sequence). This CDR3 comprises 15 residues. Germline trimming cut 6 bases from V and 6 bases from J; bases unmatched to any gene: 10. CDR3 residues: CASRPTGASDEKLFF. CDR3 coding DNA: TGTGCCAGTAGGCCTACAGGGGCCAGCGATGAAAAACTGTTTTTT. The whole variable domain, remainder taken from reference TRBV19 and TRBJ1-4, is DGGITQSPKYLFRKEGQNVTLSCEQNLNHDAMYWYRQDPGQGLRLIYYSQIVNDFQKGDIAEGYSVSREKKESFPLTVTSAQKNPTAFYLCASRPTGASDEKLFFGSGTQLSVL.

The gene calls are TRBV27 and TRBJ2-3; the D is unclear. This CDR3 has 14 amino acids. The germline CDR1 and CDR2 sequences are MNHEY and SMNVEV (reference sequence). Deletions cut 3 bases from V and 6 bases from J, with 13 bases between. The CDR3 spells CASSFERRPDTQYF. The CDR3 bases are TGTGCCAGCAGTTTTGAGAGGCGTCCGGATACGCAGTATTTT.

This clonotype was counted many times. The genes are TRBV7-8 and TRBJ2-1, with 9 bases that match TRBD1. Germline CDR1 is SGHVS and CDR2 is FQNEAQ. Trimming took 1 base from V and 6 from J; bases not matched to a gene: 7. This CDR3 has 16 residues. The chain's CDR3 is CASSLVWDRDGNEQFF. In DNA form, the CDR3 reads TGTGCCAGCAGCTTAGTCTGGGACAGGGACGGCAATGAGCAGTTCTTC.

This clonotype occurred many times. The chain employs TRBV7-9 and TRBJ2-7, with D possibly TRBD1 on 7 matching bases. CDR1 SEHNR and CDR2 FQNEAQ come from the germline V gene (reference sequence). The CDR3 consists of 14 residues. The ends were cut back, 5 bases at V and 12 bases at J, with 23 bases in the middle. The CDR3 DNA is TGTGCCAGCAGCCCCACCCTTCAGGGGGGCGGGTGGTACTTC. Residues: CASSPTLQGGGWYF.

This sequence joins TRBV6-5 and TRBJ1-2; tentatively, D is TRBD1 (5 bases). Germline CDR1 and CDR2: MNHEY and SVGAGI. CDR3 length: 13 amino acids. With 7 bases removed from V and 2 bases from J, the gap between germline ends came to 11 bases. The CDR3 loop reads CASTADRNYGYTF. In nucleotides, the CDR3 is TGTGCCAGCACCGCCGACAGAAACTATGGCTACACCTTC.

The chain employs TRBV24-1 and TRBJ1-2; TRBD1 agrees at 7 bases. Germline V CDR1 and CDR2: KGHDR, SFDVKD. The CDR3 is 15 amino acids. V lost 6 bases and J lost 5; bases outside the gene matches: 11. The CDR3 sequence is CATSKPGTDIYGYTF. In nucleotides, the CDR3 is TGTGCCACCAGTAAACCCGGGACAGACATTTATGGCTACACCTTC.

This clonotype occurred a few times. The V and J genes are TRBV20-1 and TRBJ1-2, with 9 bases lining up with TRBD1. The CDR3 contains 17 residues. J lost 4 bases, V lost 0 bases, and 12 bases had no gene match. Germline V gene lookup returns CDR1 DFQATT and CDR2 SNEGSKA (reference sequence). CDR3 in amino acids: CSARDFNPGQGFYGYTF. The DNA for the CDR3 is TGCAGTGCTAGAGATTTTAACCCGGGACAGGGTTTCTATGGCTACACCTTC.

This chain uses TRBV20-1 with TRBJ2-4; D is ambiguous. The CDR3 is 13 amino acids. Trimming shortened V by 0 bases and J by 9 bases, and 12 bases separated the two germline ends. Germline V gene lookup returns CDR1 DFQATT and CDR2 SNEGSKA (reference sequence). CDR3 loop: CSARDHGVGIQYF. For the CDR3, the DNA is TGCAGTGCTAGAGATCATGGGGTTGGCATTCAGTACTTC.

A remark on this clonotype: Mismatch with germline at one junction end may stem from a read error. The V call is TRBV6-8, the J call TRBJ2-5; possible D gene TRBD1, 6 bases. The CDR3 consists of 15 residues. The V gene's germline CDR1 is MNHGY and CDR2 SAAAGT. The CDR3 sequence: CASSYGAGVWETKYF. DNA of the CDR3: TGTGCCAGCAGTTACGGGGCAGGGGTTTGGGAGACCAAGTACTTC.

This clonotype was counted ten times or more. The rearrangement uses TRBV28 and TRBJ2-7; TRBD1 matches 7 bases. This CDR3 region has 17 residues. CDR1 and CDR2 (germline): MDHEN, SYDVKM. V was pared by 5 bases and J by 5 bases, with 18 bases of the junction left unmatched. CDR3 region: CASSPDRVLFPLDEQYF. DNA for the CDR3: TGTGCCAGCAGTCCCGACAGGGTTCTGTTTCCCCTCGACGAGCAGTACTTC.